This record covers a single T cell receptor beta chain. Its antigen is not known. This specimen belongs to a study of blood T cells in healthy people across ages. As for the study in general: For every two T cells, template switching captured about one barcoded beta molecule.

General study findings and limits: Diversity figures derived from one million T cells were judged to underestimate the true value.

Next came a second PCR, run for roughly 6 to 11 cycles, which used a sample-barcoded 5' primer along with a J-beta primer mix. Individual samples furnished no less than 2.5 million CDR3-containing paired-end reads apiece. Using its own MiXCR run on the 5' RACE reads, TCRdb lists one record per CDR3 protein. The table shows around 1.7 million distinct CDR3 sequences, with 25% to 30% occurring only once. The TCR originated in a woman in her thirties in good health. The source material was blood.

The DNA of the CDR3 is TGTGCCAGCAGTCGAATAACCTACGAGCAGTACTTC. Amino acid sequence: CASSRITYEQYF. The chain carries TRBV12-3 or TRBV12-4 and TRBJ2-7; unclear D gene. Between the trimmed V and J ends, which lost 5 bases and 2 bases, there was a span of 7 bases. CDR3 length: 12 residues.